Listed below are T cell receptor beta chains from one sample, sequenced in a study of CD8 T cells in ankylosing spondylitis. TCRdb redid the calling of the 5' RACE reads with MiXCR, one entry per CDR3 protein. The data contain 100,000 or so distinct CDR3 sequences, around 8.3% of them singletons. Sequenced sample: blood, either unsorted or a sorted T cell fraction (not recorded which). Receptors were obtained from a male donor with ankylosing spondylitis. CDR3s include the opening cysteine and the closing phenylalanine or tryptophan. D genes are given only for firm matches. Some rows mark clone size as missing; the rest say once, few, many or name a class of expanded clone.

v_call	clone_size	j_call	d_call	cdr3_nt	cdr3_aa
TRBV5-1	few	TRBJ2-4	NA	TGCGCCAGCAGCTCCACGGCCGGCGGGACCAAAAACATTCAGTACTTC	CASSSTAGGTKNIQYF
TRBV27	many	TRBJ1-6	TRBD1	TGTGCCAGCAGTCCACAAGGACAGGGATCGGTGGATTCACCCCTCCACTTT	CASSPQGQGSVDSPLHF
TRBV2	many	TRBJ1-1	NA	TGTGCCAGCAGAGGGACGGTAGCTTTCTTT	CASRGTVAFF
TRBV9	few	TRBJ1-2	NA	TGTGCCAGCAGCCCTGCCGGGACATCTCGTTATGGCTACACCTTC	CASSPAGTSRYGYTF
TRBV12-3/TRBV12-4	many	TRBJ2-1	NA	TGTGCCAGCAGTTTCCGGACAGTAGACAATGAGCAGTTCTTC	CASSFRTVDNEQFF
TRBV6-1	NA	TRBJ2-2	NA	TGTGCCAGCAGTGAATGGGGCAACACCGGGGAGCTGTTTTTT	CASSEWGNTGELFF
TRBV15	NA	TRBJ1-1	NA	TGTGCCACCAGCAGAGATCTGGGGGCGAACACTGAAGCTTTCTTT	CATSRDLGANTEAFF
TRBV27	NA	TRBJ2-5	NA	TGTGCCAGCAGTAGAGCCGGGACACTACAAGAGACCCAGTACTTC	CASSRAGTLQETQYF
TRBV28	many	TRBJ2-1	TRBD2	TGTGCCAGCAGTTCCGTACTAGCGGGAGTTACCGATGAGCAGTTCTTC	CASSSVLAGVTDEQFF
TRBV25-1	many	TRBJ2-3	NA	TGTGCCAGCAGTTGGTTTGTTGGCGGTCCCGCCGGAGAGGGGCAGTATTTT	CASSWFVGGPAGEGQYF
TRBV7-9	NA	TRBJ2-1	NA	TGTGCCAGCAGCCTCCGTAGGGTTGAGCAGTTCTTC	CASSLRRVEQFF
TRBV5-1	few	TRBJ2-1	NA	TGCGCCAGCAGCTTGATGTCATACCTAGACAATGAGCAGTTCTTC	CASSLMSYLDNEQFF
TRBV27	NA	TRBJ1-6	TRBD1	TGTGCCAGCAGTTCGACAGGGTTTGGGTCACCCCTCCACTTT	CASSSTGFGSPLHF
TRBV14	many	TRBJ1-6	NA	TGTGCCAGCAGCCAAGATGTATGGGAAAGAAATTCACCCCTCCACTTT	CASSQDVWERNSPLHF
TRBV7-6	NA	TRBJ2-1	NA	TGTGCCAGCAGCTTAGATCTCTCCAATGAGCAGTTCTTC	CASSLDLSNEQFF
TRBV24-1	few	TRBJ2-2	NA	TGTGCCACCAGTCGGGGGGCGTACACCGGGGAGCTGTTTTTT	CATSRGAYTGELFF
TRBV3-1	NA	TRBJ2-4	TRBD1	TGTGCCAGCAGCCCCATAGGGACAGGGGGAGAGTCCCTTCAGTACTTC	CASSPIGTGGESLQYF
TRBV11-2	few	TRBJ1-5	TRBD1	TGTGCCAGCAGCTTAAGGGGGACAGGGGACCGCAATCAGCCCCAGCATTTT	CASSLRGTGDRNQPQHF
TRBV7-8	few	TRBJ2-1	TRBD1	TGTGCCAGCAGCACCCCCGGGACAGGGGTTTTCGGTGAGCAGTTCTTC	CASSTPGTGVFGEQFF
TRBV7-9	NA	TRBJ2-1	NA	TGTGCCAGCGGGGGAGGTTACCATGAGCAGTTCTTC	CASGGGYHEQFF
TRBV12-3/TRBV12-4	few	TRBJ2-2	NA	TGTGCCAGCAGGCAACCGGGACGGGGCAACACCGGGGAGCTGTTTTTT	CASRQPGRGNTGELFF
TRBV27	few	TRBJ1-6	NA	TGTGCCAGCAGGTTGACAAGAGGTTCACCCCTCCACTTT	CASRLTRGSPLHF
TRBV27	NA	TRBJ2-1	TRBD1	TGTGCCAGCAGTTTGGGGACAGTATACAATGAGCAGTTCTTC	CASSLGTVYNEQFF
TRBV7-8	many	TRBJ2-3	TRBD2	TGTGCCAGCAGCTTAGACTCCACGGGACTAGCGGGAGATACGCAGTATTTT	CASSLDSTGLAGDTQYF
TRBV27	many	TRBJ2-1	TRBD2	TGTGCCAGCAGTCCGACTAGCGGGCACTACAATGAGCAGTTCTTC	CASSPTSGHYNEQFF
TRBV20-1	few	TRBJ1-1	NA	TGCAGTGCCCCCTCGAGCGGGGCTATATTCGGAACTGAAGCTTTCTTT	CSAPSSGAIFGTEAFF
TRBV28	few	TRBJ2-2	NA	TGTGCCAGCAGGGCTAGACGACTCTCGAACACCGGGGAGCTGTTTTTT	CASRARRLSNTGELFF